This T cell receptor (beta chain) was recovered during a study of blood T cell repertoires in COVID-19. The CDR3 runs 16 residues. CDR1 LNHDA and CDR2 SQIVND come from the germline V gene (reference sequence). Trimming pared 4 bases from V and 1 base from J, leaving 16 bases between. The assay was immunoSEQ multiplex PCR, and TCRdb's table has in-frame clones only and misses some. The table has around 97,000 clones, approximately 87% seen once. The TCR originated in a human donor in a cohort sampled during active COVID-19. Material for sequencing was peripheral blood. This chain connects TRBV19 to TRBJ1-1; D remains unclear. The CDR3 here is CASSTDTYRGNTEAFF. The CDR3 DNA sequence: TGTGCCAGTAGTACCGATACTTACCGGGGGAACACTGAAGCTTTCTTT.